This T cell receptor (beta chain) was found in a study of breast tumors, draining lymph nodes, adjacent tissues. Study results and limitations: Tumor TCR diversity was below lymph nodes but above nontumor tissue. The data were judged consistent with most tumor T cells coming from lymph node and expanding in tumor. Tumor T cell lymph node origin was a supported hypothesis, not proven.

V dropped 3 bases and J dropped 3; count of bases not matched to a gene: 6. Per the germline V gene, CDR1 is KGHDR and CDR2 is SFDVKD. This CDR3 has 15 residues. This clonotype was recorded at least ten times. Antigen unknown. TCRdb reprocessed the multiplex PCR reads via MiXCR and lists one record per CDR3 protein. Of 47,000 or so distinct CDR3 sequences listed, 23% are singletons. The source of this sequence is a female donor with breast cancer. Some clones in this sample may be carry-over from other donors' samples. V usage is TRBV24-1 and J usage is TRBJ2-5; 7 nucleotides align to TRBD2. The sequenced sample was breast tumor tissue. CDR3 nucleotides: TGTGCCACCAGTGATCGGGGGGTCGCAGAAGAGACCCAGTACTTC. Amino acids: CATSDRGVAEETQYF.